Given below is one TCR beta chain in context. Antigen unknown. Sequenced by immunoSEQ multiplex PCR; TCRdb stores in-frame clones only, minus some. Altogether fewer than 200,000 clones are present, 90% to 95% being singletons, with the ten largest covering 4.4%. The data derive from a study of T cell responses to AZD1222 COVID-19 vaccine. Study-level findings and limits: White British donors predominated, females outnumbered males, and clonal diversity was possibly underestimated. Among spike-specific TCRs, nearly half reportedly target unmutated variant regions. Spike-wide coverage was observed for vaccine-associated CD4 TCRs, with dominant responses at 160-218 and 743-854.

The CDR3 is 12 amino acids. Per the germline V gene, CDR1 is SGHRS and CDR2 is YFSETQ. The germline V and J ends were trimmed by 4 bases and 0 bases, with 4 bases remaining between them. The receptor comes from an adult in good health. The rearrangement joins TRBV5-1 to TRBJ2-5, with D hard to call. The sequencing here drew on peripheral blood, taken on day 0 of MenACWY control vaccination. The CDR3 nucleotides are TGCGCCAGCAGCCCGGACCAAGAGACCCAGTACTTC. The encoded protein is CASSPDQETQYF.